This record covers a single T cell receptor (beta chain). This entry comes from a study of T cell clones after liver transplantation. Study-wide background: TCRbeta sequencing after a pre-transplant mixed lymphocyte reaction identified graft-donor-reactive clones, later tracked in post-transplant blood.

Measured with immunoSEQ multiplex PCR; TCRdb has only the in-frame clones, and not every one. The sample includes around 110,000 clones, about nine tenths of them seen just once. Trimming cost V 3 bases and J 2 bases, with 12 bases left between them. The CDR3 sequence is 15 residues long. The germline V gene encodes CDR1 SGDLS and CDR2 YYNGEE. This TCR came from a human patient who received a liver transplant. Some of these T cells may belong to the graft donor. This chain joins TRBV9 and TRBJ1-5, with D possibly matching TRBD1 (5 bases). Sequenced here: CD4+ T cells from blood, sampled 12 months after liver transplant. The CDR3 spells CASSAQGFGNQPQHF. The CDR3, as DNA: TGTGCCAGCAGCGCCCAGGGTTTCGGCAATCAGCCCCAGCATTTT.